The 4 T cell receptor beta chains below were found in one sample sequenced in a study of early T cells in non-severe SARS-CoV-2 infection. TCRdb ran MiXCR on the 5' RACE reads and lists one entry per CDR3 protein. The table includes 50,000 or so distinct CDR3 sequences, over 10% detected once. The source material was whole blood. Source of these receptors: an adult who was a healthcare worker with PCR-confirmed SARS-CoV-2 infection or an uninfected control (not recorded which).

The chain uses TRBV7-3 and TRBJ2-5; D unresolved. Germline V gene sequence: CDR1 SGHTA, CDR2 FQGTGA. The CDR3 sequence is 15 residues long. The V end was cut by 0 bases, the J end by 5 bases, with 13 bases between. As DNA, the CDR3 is TGTGCCAGCAGCTTAACAGGGTCCCTTGGGGAGACCCAGTACTTC. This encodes CASSLTGSLGETQYF. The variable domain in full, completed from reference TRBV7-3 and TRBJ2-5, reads GAGVSQTPSNKVTEKGKYVELRCDPISGHTALYWYRQSLGQGPEFLIYFQGTGAADDSGLPNDRFFAVRPEGSVSTLKIQRTERGDSAVYLCASSLTGSLGETQYFGPGTRLLVL.

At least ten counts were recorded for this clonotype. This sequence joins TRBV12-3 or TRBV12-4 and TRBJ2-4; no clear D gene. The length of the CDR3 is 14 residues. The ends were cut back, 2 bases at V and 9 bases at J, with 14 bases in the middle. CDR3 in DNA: TGTGCCAGCAGTTTATTCTGGCCCAGTGGCATTCAGTACTTC. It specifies CASSLFWPSGIQYF.

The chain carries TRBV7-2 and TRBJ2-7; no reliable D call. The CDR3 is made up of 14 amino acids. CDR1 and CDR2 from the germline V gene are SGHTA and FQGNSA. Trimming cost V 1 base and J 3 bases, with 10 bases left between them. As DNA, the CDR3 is TGTGCCAGCAGCTTAGATAACAGCCTCTACGAGCAGTACTTC. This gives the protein CASSLDNSLYEQYF. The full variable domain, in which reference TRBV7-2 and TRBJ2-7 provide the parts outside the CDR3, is GAGVSQSPSNKVTEKGKDVELRCDPISGHTALYWYRQSLGQGLEFLIYFQGNSAPDKSGLPSDRFSAERTGGSVSTLTIQRTQQEDSAVYLCASSLDNSLYEQYFGPGTRLTVT.

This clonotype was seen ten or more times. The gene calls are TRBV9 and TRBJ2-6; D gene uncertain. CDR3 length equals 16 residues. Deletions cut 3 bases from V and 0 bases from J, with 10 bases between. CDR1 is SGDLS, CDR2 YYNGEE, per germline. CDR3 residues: CASSARPISGANVLTF. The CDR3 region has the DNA TGTGCCAGCAGCGCCAGACCCATCTCTGGGGCCAACGTCCTGACTTTC.